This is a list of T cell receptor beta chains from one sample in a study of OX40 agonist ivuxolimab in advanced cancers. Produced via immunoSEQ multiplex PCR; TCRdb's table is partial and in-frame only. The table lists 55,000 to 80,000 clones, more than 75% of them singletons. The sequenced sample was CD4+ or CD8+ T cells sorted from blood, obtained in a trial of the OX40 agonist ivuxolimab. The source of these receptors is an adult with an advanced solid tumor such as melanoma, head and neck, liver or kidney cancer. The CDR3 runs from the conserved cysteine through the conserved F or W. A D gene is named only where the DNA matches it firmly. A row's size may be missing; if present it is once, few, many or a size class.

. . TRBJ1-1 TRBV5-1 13 TGCGCCAGCAGCTTACAGGGCTACACTGAAGCTTTCTTT CASSLQGYTEAFF
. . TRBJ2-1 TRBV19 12 TGTGCCAGTAGTATTGGCTACAATGAGCAGTTCTTC CASSIGYNEQFF
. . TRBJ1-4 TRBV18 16 TGTGCCAGCTCACCACCGAGGGGTCGATCTAATGAAAAACTGTTTTTT CASSPPRGRSNEKLFF
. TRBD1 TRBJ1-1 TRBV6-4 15 TGTGCCAGCAGTGAAGACAGGGCAAGCGGGACTGAAGCTTTCTTT CASSEDRASGTEAFF
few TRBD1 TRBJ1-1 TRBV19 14 TGTGCCAGTAGTATTGGACAGGTAGGCACTGAAGCTTTCTTT CASSIGQVGTEAFF
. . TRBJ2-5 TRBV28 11 TGTGCCAGCGGAGGGAGAGAGACCCAGTACTTC CASGGRETQYF
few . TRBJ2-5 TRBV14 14 TGTGCCAGCAGCCAAAGTGGGTCGCAAGAGACCCAGTACTTC CASSQSGSQETQYF
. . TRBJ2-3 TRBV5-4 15 TGTGCCAGCAGCTATAAGGGGGGGCGCCCAGATACGCAGTATTTT CASSYKGGRPDTQYF
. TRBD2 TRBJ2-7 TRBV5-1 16 TGCGCCAGCAGCTTGGCGGGGCTAGCGGGCTCCTACGAGCAGTACTTC CASSLAGLAGSYEQYF
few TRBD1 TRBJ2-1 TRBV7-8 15 TGTGCCAGCAGCTTCCGGGACAGGGTTTACAATGAGCAGTTCTTC CASSFRDRVYNEQFF
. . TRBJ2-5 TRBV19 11 TGTGCCAGTAGTATAACGGAGACCCAGTACTTC CASSITETQYF
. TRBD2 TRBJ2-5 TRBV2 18 TGTGCCAGCATCGCCGGGACTAGCGGGGGGTATCGAATGGAGACCCAGTACTTC CASIAGTSGGYRMETQYF
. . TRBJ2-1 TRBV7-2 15 TGTGCCAGCAGCTTACGGCGGTTTGGCTCCGATGAGCAGTTCTTC CASSLRRFGSDEQFF
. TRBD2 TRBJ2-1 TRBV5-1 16 TGCGCCAGCAGCCCCCTACTAGCGGGGGCCGACAATGAGCAGTTCTTC CASSPLLAGADNEQFF
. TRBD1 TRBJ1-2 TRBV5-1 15 TGCGCCAGCAGCCCCGACCCGGGACAGGGGGGAGGCTACACCTTC CASSPDPGQGGGYTF
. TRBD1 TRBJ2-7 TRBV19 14 TGTGCCAGTAGTCTGGGACAGGGACCCTACGAGCAGTACTTC CASSLGQGPYEQYF
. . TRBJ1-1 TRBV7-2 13 TGTGCCAGCATCGGGGCCATAAACACTGAAGCTTTCTTT CASIGAINTEAFF
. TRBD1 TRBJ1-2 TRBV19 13 TGTGCCAGTAGCCCGGACAGGACTTATGGCTACACCTTC CASSPDRTYGYTF
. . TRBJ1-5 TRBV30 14 TGTGCCTGGAGTGATGGGCAGCCTAATCAGCCCCAGCATTTT CAWSDGQPNQPQHF
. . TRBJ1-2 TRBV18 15 TGTGCCAGCTCACCACCACGTGGGGCAGGCTATGGCTACACCTTC CASSPPRGAGYGYTF
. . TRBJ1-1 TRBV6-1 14 TGTGCCAGCAGTACCGGAAACTCGAACACTGAAGCTTTCTTT CASSTGNSNTEAFF
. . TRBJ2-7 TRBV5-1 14 TGCGCCAGCAGTCCCGGGACGGGGGCTGGGGAGCAGTACTTC CASSPGTGAGEQYF
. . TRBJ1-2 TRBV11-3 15 TGTGCCAGCAGGGACGTATTATTGCTGAACTATGGCTACACCTTC CASRDVLLLNYGYTF
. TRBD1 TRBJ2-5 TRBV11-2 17 TGTGCCAGCAGCTTCACCCAAACCCGGACAGGGAAAGAGACCCAGTACTTC CASSFTQTRTGKETQYF
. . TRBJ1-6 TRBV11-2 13 TGTGCCAGCAGCTTAGTAGGCGGCTCACCCCTCCACTTT CASSLVGGSPLHF
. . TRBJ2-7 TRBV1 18 TGCACCAGCCGAGGGGCTAGCGGGAGGCTCGCGGGGTACTACGAGCAGTACTTC CTSRGASGRLAGYYEQYF
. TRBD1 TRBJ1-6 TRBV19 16 TGTGCCAGTAGTAGCACCGACAGGGCCTATAATTCACCCCTCCACTTT CASSSTDRAYNSPLHF